These T cell receptor beta chains were read from a single sample in a study of blood T cell repertoires in COVID-19. Here immunoSEQ multiplex PCR was the method, and the copy in TCRdb shows in-frame clones only, minus some. The table lists around 150,000 clones, roughly 80% of them singletons. Sample: peripheral blood. These receptors came from a man between 65 and 85 years old with acute or convalescent COVID-19. Both conserved end residues are trimmed from each CDR3.

CDR3 length: 13
V gene: TRBV10-3
J gene: TRBJ2-7
CDR3 protein: ATGRDLSSLGEQY

CDR3 length: 13
V gene: TRBV24-1
J gene: TRBJ1-2
CDR3 protein: ATSDPGQGIYGYT

CDR3 length: 12
V gene: TRBV7-2
J gene: TRBJ1-2
CDR3 protein: ASSLQGQSYGYT

CDR3 length: 14
V gene: TRBV5-6
J gene: TRBJ1-1
CDR3 protein: ASSHPAAGRNTEAF

CDR3 length: 11
V gene: TRBV18
J gene: TRBJ2-7
CDR3 protein: ASSPNSIYEQY

CDR3 length: 13
V gene: TRBV10-3
J gene: TRBJ2-7
CDR3 protein: AISEGTGMTFEQY

CDR3 length: 11
V gene: TRBV5-4
J gene: TRBJ2-7
CDR3 protein: ASSLDTNYEQY

CDR3 length: 13
V gene: TRBV9
J gene: TRBJ1-3
CDR3 protein: ASSSMAGGGNTIY

CDR3 length: 13
V gene: TRBV30
J gene: TRBJ2-7
CDR3 protein: AWSVSGRALGEQY

CDR3 length: 11
V gene: TRBV6-5
J gene: TRBJ1-1
CDR3 protein: ASCDGKNTEAF

CDR3 length: 11
V gene: TRBV7-2
J gene: TRBJ2-5
CDR3 protein: ASSPGGPETQY

CDR3 length: 14
V gene: TRBV7-2
J gene: TRBJ2-1
CDR3 protein: ASRRSARSSYNEQF

CDR3 length: 13
V gene: TRBV7-6
J gene: TRBJ2-1
CDR3 protein: ASSSASGAYNEQF

CDR3 length: 13
V gene: TRBV11-3
J gene: TRBJ2-7
CDR3 protein: ASSLWMGQYYEQY

CDR3 length: 11
V gene: TRBV19
J gene: TRBJ1-2
CDR3 protein: ATEKKLHYGYT

CDR3 length: 14
V gene: TRBV11-3
J gene: TRBJ2-1
CDR3 protein: ASSLGGTRGNNEQF

CDR3 length: 11
V gene: TRBV29-1
J gene: TRBJ2-7
CDR3 protein: SVGNSGVYEQY

CDR3 length: 13
V gene: TRBV7-2
J gene: TRBJ1-4
CDR3 protein: ASSLSRGAGEKLF

CDR3 length: 12
V gene: TRBV27
J gene: TRBJ2-7
CDR3 protein: ASKTGTSGSEQY

CDR3 length: 15
V gene: TRBV4-1
J gene: TRBJ1-5
CDR3 protein: ASSPSSGGPGNQPQH

CDR3 length: 16
V gene: TRBV7-6
J gene: TRBJ2-1
CDR3 protein: ASSPQGGGRATHNEQF

CDR3 length: 13
V gene: TRBV5-1
J gene: TRBJ2-7
CDR3 protein: ASSFPGIPSSEQY

CDR3 length: 11
V gene: TRBV25-1
J gene: TRBJ1-2
CDR3 protein: ASSEYQGYGYT

CDR3 length: 13
V gene: TRBV2
J gene: TRBJ1-1
CDR3 protein: ASSEAPGGRTEAF

CDR3 length: 11
V gene: TRBV5-1
J gene: TRBJ2-3
CDR3 protein: ASSSDSTDTQY

CDR3 length: 14
V gene: TRBV5-1
J gene: TRBJ1-6
CDR3 protein: ASKLETGTANSPLH

CDR3 length: 15
V gene: TRBV5-1
J gene: TRBJ1-5
CDR3 protein: ASSLSGGQQLNQPQH

CDR3 length: 13
V gene: TRBV5-1
J gene: TRBJ1-1
CDR3 protein: ASSGGGLNRTEAF

CDR3 length: 10
V gene: TRBV6-2/TRBV6-3
J gene: TRBJ2-7
CDR3 protein: ASSYEGYEQY

CDR3 length: 12
V gene: TRBV3-1/TRBV3-2
J gene: TRBJ2-5
CDR3 protein: ASSQVAQQETQY

CDR3 length: 15
V gene: TRBV11-3
J gene: TRBJ2-1
CDR3 protein: ASSLGLQGSSYNEQF

CDR3 length: 11
V gene: TRBV24-1
J gene: TRBJ2-5
CDR3 protein: ATSDQGRETQY